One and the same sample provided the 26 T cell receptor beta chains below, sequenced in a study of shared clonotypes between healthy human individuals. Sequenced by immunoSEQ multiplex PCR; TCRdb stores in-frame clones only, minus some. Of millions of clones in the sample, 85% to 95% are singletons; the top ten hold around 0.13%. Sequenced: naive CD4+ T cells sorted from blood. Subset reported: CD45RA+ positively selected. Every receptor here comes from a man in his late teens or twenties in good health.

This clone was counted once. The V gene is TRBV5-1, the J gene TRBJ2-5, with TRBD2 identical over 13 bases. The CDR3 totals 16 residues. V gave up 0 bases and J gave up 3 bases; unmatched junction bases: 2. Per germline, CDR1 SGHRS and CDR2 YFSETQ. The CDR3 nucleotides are TGCGCCAGCAGCTTGGGCGGACTAGCGGGAGAAGAGACCCAGTACTTC. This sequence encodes CASSLGGLAGEETQYF.

The CDR3 DNA is TGCGCCAGCAGCCAAGTAGCGGACAGGGAGTACGAGCAGTACTTC. Amino acids: CASSQVADREYEQYF. This chain connects TRBV4-3 to TRBJ2-7, with 8 bases identical to TRBD1. This CDR3 region has 15 residues. Germline lookup yields CDR1 LGHNA and CDR2 YSLEER. Losses at the gene ends were 1 base for V and 4 bases for J; bases not matched to a gene: 6.

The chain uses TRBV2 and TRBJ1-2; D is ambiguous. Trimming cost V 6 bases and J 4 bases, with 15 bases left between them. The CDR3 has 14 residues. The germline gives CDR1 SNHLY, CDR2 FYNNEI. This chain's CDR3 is CASSPEAAPYGYTF. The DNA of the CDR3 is TGTGCCAGCAGCCCAGAGGCAGCCCCCTATGGCTACACCTTC. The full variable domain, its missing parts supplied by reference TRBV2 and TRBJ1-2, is EPEVTQTPSHQVTQMGQEVILRCVPISNHLYFYWYRQILGQKVEFLVSFYNNEISEKSEIFDDQFSVERPDGSNFTLKIRSTKLEDSAMYFCASSPEAAPYGYTFGSGTRLTVV.

CDR3 residues: CASSVRVDTQYF. The CDR3 DNA sequence: TGTGCCAGCAGCGTGAGGGTCGATACGCAGTATTTT. V gene TRBV9 combines with J gene TRBJ2-3; a weak D match, TRBD2 (5 bases). The V end was cut by 2 bases, the J end by 6 bases, with 7 bases between. This CDR3 has 12 amino acids. Germline CDR1 SGDLS, CDR2 YYNGEE.

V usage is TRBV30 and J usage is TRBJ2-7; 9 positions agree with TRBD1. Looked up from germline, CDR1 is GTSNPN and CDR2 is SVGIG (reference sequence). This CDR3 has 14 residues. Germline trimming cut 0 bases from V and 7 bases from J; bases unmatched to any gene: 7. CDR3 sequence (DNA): TGTGCCTGGAGTGTCGGGACAGGGCTAGGGGAGCAGTACTTC. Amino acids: CAWSVGTGLGEQYF. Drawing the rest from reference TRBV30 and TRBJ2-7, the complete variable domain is SQTIHQWPATLVQPVGSPLSLECTVEGTSNPNLYWYRQAAGRGLQLLFYSVGIGQISSEVPQNLSASRPQDRQFILSSKKLLLSDSGFYLCAWSVGTGLGEQYFGPGTRLTVT.

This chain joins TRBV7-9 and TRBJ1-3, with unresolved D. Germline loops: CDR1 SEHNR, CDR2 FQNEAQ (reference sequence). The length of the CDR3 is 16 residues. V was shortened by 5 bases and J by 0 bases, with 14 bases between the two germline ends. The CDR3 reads CASSGAGPHSGNTIYF. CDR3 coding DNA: TGTGCCAGCAGCGGCGCCGGGCCCCACTCTGGAAACACCATATATTTT.

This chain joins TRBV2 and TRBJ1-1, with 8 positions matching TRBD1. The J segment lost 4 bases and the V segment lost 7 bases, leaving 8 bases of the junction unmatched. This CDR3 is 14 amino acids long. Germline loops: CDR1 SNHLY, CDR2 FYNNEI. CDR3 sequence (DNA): TGTGCCAGCAACGGGCAGGGGGCAGGCACTGAAGCTTTCTTT. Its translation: CASNGQGAGTEAFF.

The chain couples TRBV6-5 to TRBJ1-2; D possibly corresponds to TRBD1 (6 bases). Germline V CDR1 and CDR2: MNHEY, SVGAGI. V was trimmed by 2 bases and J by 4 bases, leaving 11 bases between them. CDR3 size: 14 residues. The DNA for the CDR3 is TGTGCCAGCAGTTACCGGCGACAGGCCTATGGCTACACCTTC. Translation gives CASSYRRQAYGYTF.

The CDR3 coding sequence is TGCGCCAGCAGTGAGTCCGGGACAGGGCTAGTAGATACGCAGTATTTT. Its translation is CASSESGTGLVDTQYF. The V and J genes are TRBV10-1 and TRBJ2-3; 9 bases map to TRBD1. Trimming removed 0 bases from V and 5 bases from J; junction bases left unmatched: 6. The germline V gene has CDR1 WNHNN and CDR2 SYGVQD (reference sequence). CDR3 length equals 16 residues.

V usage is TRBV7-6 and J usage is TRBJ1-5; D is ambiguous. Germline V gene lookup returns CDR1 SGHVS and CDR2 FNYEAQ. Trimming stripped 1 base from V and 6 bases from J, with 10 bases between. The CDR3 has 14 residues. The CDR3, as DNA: TGTGCCAGCAGCTTAGATGGCAGGTCTCAGCCCCAGCATTTT. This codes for CASSLDGRSQPQHF.

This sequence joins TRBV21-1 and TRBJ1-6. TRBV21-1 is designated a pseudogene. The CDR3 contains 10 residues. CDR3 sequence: CASTATGKSF. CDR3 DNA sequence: TGTGCCAGCACTGCGACGGGGAAATCCTTT.

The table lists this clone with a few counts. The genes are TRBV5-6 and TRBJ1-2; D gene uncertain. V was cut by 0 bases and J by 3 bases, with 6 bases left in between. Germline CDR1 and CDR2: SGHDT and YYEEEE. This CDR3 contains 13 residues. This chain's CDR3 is CASSLARYYGYTF. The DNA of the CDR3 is TGTGCCAGCAGCTTGGCCCGGTACTATGGCTACACCTTC. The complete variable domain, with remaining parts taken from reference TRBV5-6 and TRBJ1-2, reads DAGVTQSPTHLIKTRGQQVTLRCSPKSGHDTVSWYQQALGQGPQFIFQYYEEEERQRGNFPDRFSGHQFPNYSSELNVNALLLGDSALYLCASSLARYYGYTFGSGTRLTVV.

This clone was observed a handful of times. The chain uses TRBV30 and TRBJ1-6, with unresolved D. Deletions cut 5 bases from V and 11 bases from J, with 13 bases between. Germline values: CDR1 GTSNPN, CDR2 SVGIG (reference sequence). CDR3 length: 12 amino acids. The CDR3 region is CAWEAVTPPLHF. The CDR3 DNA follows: TGTGCCTGGGAAGCCGTTACCCCACCCCTCCACTTT.

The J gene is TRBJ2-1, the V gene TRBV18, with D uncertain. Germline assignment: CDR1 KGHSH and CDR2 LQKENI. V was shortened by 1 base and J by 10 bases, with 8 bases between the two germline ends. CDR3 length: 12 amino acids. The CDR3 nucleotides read TGTGCCAGCTCACCACGTAGTGGAGAGCAGTTCTTC. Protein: CASSPRSGEQFF.

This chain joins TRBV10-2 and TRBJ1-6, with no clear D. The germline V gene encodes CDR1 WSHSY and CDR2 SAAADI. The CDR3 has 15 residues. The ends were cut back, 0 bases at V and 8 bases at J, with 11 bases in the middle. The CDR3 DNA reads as TGCGCCAGCAGTGAGTCGCAAACCTGGGATTCACCCCTCCACTTT. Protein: CASSESQTWDSPLHF.

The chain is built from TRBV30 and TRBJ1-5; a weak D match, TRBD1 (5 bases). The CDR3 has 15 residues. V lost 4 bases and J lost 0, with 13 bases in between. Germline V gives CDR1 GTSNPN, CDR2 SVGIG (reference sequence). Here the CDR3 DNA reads TGTGCCTGGAAAGACAGCTTCTATAGCAATCAGCCCCAGCATTTT. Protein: CAWKDSFYSNQPQHF.

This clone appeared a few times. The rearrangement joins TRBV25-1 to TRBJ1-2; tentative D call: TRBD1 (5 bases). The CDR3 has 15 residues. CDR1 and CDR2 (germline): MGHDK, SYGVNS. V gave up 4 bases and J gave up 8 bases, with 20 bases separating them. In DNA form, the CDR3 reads TGTGCCAGCAGTGGGGAGGGATGGCCGAGGGACGGCTACACCTTC. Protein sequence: CASSGEGWPRDGYTF.

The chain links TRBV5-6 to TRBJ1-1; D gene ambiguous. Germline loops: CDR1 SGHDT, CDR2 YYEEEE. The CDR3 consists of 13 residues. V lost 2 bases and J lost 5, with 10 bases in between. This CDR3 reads CASSLAPETEAFF. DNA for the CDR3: TGTGCCAGCAGCTTAGCTCCCGAAACTGAAGCTTTCTTT.

This CDR3 reads CASSEEDKSPNQPQHF. The CDR3 DNA is TGTGCCAGCAGTGAAGAGGACAAATCCCCCAATCAGCCCCAGCATTTT. This sequence joins TRBV6-1 and TRBJ1-5, with D possibly matching TRBD1 (5 bases). V lost 1 base, J lost 3 bases, and 13 bases lay in between. CDR1 and CDR2 (germline): MNHNS, SASEGT. The CDR3 loop spans 16 amino acids.

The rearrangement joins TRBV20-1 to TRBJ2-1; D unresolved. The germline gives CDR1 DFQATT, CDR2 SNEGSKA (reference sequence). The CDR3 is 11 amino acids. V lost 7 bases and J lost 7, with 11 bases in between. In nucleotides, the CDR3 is TGCAGTGGACGACGAGTAAATGAGCAGTTCTTC. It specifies CSGRRVNEQFF.

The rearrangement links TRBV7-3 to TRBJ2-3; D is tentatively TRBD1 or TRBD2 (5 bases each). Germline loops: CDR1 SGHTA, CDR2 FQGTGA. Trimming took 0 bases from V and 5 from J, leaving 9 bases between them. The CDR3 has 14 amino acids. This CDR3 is CASSLTRDRDTQYF. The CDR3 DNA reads TGTGCCAGCAGCTTAACGAGGGACCGAGATACGCAGTATTTT.

The CDR3 protein is CASSQDRQGTGELFF. In nucleotides, the CDR3 is TGCGCCAGCAGCCAAGATCGCCAGGGTACCGGGGAGCTGTTTTTT. The gene calls are TRBV4-1 and TRBJ2-2, with D maybe TRBD1 (5 bases). CDR1 is MGHRA and CDR2 is YSYEKL in the germline V gene. Trimming left V 0 bases short and J 5 bases short, with 10 bases between. The CDR3 extends over 15 amino acids.

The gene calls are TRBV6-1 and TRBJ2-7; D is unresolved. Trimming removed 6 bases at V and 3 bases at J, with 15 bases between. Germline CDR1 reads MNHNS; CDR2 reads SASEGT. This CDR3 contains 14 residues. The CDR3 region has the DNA TGTGCCAGCAGGCGTCGAGGCCCTGACTACGAGCAGTACTTC. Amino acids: CASRRRGPDYEQYF.

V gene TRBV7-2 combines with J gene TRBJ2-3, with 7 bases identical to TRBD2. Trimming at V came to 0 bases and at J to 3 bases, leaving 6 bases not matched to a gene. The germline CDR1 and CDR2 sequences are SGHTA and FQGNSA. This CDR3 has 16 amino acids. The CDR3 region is CASSLAELAYTDTQYF. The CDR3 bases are TGTGCCAGCAGCTTAGCTGAACTAGCGTATACAGATACGCAGTATTTT.

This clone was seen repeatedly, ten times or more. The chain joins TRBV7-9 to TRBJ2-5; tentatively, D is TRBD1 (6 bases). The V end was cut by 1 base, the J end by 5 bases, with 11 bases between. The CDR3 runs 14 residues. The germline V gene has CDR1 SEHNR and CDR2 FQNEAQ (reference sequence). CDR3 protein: CASSLEGDKETQYF. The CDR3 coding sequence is TGTGCCAGCAGCTTAGAGGGGGACAAGGAGACCCAGTACTTC. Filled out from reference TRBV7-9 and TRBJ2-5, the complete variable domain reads DTGVSQNPRHKITKRGQNVTFRCDPISEHNRLYWYRQTLGQGPEFLTYFQNEAQLEKSRLLSDRFSAERPKGSFSTLEIQRTEQGDSAMYLCASSLEGDKETQYFGPGTRLLVL.

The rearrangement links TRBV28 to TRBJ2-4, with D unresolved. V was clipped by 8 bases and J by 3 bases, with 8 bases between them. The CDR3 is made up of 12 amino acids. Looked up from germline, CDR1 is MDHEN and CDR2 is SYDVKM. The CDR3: CASEDGKNIQYF. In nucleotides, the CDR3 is TGTGCCAGCGAGGACGGCAAAAACATTCAGTACTTC.